The 5 T cell receptor beta chains in this list originate from one sample, sequenced in a study of cytomegalovirus exposure and HLA in healthy donors. The PCR had 60 Vbeta and 13 Jbeta primers. Sequencing used immunoSEQ multiplex PCR; TCRdb keeps in-frame clones, though not all of them. The sample yields some 140,000 clones, less than 90% seen once. Specimen: PBMCs. The receptors were gathered from a man between 40 and 49 years old in good health and CMV-seronegative.

This chain links TRBV7-6 with TRBJ2-2, with D possibly matching TRBD1 (5 bases). The CDR3 has 14 amino acids. V lost 7 bases, J lost 2 bases, and 11 bases lay in between. In germline, CDR1 is SGHVS, CDR2 FNYEAQ. CDR3 residues: CASKQAINTGELFF. CDR3 nucleotides: TGTGCCAGCAAACAGGCCATTAACACCGGGGAGCTGTTTTTT.

This clone has a handful of counts. The chain is built from TRBV9 and TRBJ2-7; D ambiguous. The V gene lost 0 bases and the J gene lost 3 bases, with 7 bases spanning the gap. The CDR3 has 13 amino acids. The germline V gene has CDR1 SGDLS and CDR2 YYNGEE. The CDR3 sequence is CASSVVPSYEQYF. For the CDR3, the DNA is TGTGCCAGCAGCGTAGTCCCTAGCTACGAGCAGTACTTC.

The CDR3 DNA reads TGCGCCAGCAGCTCGGGGCCCACTGGCGGGGGGGCTTATGAGCAGTTCTTC. This gives the protein CASSSGPTGGGAYEQFF. The chain carries TRBV5-1 and TRBJ2-1; TRBD2 aligns across 9 bases. The CDR3 runs to 17 residues. Germline CDR1 SGHRS, CDR2 YFSETQ. V gave up 3 bases and J gave up 8 bases; unmatched junction bases: 15.

The chain links TRBV7-2 to TRBJ1-2; 8 bases map to TRBD1. V lost 1 base, J lost 5 bases, and 3 bases stayed unmatched. CDR1 is SGHTA, CDR2 FQGNSA, per germline. CDR3 length: 14 residues. The CDR3 coding sequence is TGTGCCAGCAGCTTAGGGACAGGGAGGTATGGCTACACCTTC. Encoded protein: CASSLGTGRYGYTF.

The chain couples TRBV6-1 to TRBJ1-5; 9 positions match TRBD1. Per germline, CDR1 MNHNS and CDR2 SASEGT. The V segment lost 6 bases and the J segment 5 bases; nucleotides outside the gene matches: 5. The CDR3 has 14 residues. The CDR3 sequence: CASRGQGMHQPQHF. The CDR3 DNA reads as TGTGCCAGCAGGGGACAGGGTATGCATCAGCCCCAGCATTTT.